This T cell receptor beta chain was sequenced in a study of blood T cells in healthy people across ages. Whole-study findings and limits: Investigators treated diversity estimates from one million T cells as underestimates.

The germline gives CDR1 LGHNA, CDR2 YSLEER. Trimming took 0 bases from V and 4 from J, leaving 12 bases between them. The CDR3 is 16 residues long. Remarks on this clonotype: Its antigen is currently unknown.

The use of a sample-barcoded 5' primer and a J-beta primer mix characterized a second PCR of about 7 to 12 cycles. Via MiXCR, TCRdb re-called the 5' RACE reads, giving one row per CDR3 protein. The sample yields fewer than 2 million distinct CDR3 sequences, 35% to 50% seen once. The origin of this receptor is a human donor in good health. The chain joins TRBV4-3 to TRBJ1-4, with unresolved D. Sequenced input: blood. CDR3 sequence reads: CASSQEASQINEKLFF. CDR3 DNA: TGCGCCAGCAGCCAAGAAGCGTCACAGATTAATGAAAAACTGTTTTTT.